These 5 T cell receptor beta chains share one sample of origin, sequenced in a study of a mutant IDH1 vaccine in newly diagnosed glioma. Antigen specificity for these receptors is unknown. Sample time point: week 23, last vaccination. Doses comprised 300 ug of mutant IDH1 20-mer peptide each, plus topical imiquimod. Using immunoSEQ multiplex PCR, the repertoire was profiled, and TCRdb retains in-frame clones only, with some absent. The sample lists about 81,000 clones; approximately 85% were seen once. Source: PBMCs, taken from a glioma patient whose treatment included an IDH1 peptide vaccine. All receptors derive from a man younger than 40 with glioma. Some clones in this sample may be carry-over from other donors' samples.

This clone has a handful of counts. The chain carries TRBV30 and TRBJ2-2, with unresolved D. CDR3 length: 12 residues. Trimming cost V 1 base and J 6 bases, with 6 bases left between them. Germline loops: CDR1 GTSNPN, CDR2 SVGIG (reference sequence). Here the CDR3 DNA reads TGTGCCTGGAGTGGACTCTCCGGGGAGCTGTTTTTT. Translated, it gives CAWSGLSGELFF. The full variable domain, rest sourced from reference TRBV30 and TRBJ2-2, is SQTIHQWPATLVQPVGSPLSLECTVEGTSNPNLYWYRQAAGRGLQLLFYSVGIGQISSEVPQNLSASRPQDRQFILSSKKLLLSDSGFYLCAWSGLSGELFFGEGSRLTVL.

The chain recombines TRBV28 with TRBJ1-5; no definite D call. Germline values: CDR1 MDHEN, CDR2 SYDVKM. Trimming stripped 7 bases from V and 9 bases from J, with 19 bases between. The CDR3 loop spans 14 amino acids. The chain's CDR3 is CASNSDGLEGPQHF. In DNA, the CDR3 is TGTGCCAGCAACTCGGACGGCCTAGAAGGGCCCCAGCATTTT.

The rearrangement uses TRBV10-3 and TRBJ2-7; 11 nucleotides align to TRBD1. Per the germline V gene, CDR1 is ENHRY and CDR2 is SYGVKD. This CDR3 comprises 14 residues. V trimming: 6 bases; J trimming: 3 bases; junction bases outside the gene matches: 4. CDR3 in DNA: TGTGCCATCAGGGACGGGACAGGGGGCTACGAGCAGTACTTC. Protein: CAIRDGTGGYEQYF.

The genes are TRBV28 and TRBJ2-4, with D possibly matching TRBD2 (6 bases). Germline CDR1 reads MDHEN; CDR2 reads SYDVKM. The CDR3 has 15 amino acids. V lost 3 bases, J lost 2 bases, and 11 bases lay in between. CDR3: CASSFRAGSKNIQYF. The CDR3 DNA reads TGTGCCAGCAGTTTTAGGGCGGGATCCAAAAACATTCAGTACTTC. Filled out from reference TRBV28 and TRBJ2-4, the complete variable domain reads DVKVTQSSRYLVKRTGEKVFLECVQDMDHENMFWYRQDPGLGLRLIYFSYDVKMKEKGDIPEGYSVSREKKERFSLILESASTNQTSMYLCASSFRAGSKNIQYFGAGTRLSVL.

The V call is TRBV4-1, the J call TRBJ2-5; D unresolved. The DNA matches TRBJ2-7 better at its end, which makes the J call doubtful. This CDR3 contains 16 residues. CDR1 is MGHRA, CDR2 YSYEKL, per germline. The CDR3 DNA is TGCGCCAGCAGCCAAGAGACGTATCGTCCATTCTACGAGCAGTACTTC. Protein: CASSQETYRPFYEQYF.